This T cell receptor beta chain was sequenced in a study of T cell responses to AZD1222 COVID-19 vaccine. CDR3 length: 12 amino acids. The V gene end was trimmed by 4 bases and the J gene end by 7 bases; junction bases not matched to a gene: 4. Germline lookup yields CDR1 GTSNPN and CDR2 SVGIG (reference sequence). This clone came up once. What it binds is not known. Broader study findings: Within unmutated variant regions lay the reported targets of nearly half of spike-specific TCRs. Sampled repertoires all dated from after the peak T cell response.

The method was immunoSEQ multiplex PCR; TCRdb's version includes in-frame clones alone and lacks a portion of them. The sample consists of roughly 76,000 clones, 88% of them appearing once. This sample comprised peripheral blood, obtained on day 0 of AZD1222 vaccination. The chain employs TRBV30 and TRBJ2-7; 10 positions match TRBD2. The sequence was obtained from an adult in good health. The CDR3 coding sequence is TGTGCCTGGAAGCGGGAGGGTGGGGAGCAGTACTTC. Protein sequence: CAWKREGGEQYF.